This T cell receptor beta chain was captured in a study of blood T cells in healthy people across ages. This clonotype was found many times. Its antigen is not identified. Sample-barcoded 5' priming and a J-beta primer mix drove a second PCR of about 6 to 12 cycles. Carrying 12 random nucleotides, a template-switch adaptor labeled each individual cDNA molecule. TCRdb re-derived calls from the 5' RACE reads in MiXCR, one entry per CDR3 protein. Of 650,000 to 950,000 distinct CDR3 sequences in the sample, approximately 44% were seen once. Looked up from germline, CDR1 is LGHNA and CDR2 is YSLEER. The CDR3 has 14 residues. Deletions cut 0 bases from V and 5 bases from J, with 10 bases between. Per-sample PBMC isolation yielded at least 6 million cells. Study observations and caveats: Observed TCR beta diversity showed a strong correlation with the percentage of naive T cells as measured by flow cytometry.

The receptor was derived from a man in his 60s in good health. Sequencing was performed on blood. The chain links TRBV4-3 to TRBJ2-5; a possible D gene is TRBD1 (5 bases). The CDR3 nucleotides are TGCGCCAGCAGCCAAGATCTGGGGCGTGAGACCCAGTACTTC. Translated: CASSQDLGRETQYF.